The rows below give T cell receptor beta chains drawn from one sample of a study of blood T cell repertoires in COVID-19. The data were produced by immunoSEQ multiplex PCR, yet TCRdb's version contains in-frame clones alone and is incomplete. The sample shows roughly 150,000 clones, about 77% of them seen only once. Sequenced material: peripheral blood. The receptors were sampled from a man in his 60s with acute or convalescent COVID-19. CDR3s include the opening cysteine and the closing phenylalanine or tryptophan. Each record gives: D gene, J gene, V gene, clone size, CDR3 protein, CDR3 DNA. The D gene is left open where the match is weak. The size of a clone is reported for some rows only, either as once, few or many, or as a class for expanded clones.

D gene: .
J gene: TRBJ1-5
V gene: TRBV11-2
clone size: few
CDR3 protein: CASSFEHSNQPQHF
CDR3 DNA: TGTGCCAGCAGCTTTGAGCATAGCAATCAGCCCCAGCATTTT

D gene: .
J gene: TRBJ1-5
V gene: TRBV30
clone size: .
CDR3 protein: CAWSVQAGQPQHF
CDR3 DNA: TGTGCCTGGAGTGTACAGGCAGGTCAGCCCCAGCATTTT

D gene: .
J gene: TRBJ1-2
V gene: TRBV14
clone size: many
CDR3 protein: CASSQFSGSYGYTF
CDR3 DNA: TGTGCCAGCAGCCAATTTTCGGGATCGTATGGCTACACCTTC

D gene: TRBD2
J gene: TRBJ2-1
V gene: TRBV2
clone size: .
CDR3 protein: CASSEGGTSGSPVF
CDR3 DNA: TGTGCCAGCAGTGAAGGGGGGACTAGCGGGAGTCCGGTCTTC

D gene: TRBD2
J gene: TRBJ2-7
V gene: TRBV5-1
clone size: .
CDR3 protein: CASSSYTGGMYEQYF
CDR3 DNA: TGCGCCAGCAGCTCCTATACGGGAGGGATGTACGAGCAGTACTTC

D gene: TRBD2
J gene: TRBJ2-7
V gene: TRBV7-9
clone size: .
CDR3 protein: CASSSSLLARNEQYF
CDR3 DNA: TGTGCCAGCAGCTCCAGCTTACTAGCGAGAAACGAGCAGTACTTC

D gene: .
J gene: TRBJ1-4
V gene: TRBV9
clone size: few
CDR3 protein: CASSAGPTTLLFF
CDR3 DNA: TGTGCCAGCAGCGCAGGTCCAACGACCCTACTGTTTTTT

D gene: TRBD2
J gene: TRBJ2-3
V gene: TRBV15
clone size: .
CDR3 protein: CATNLAGKTDTQYF
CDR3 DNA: TGTGCCACCAACCTAGCGGGAAAGACAGATACGCAGTATTTT

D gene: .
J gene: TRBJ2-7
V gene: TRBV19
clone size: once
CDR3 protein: CASSINGGNYEQYF
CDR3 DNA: TGTGCCAGTAGTATAAATGGGGGCAACTACGAGCAGTACTTC

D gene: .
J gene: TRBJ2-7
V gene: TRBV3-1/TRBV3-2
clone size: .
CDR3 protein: CASSPSRAYEQYF
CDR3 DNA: TGTGCCAGCAGCCCTTCACGAGCCTACGAGCAGTACTTC

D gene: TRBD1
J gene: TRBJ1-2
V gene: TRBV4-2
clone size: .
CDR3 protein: CASSQELQGNYGYTF
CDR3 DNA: TGTGCCAGCAGCCAAGAGTTACAGGGGAACTATGGCTACACCTTC

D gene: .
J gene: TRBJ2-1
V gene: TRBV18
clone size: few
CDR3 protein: CASSPPRWADQPYNEQFF
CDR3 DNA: TGTGCCAGCTCACCACCAAGGTGGGCAGACCAACCCTACAATGAGCAGTTCTTC

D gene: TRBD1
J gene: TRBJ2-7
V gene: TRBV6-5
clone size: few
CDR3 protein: CASSLVGGLEQYF
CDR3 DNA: TGTGCCAGCAGTTTGGTAGGGGGCCTCGAGCAGTACTTC

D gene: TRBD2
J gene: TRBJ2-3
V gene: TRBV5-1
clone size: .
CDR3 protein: CASSSTSGGSTDTQYF
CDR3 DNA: TGCGCCAGCAGCTCTACTAGCGGGGGTAGCACAGATACGCAGTATTTT

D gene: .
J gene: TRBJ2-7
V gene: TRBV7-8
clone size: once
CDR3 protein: CASSLGDTYEQYF
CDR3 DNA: TGTGCCAGCAGCTTAGGGGACACCTACGAGCAGTACTTC

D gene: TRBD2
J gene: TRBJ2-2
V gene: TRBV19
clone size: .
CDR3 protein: CASSPGISGKWTGELFF
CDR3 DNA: TGTGCCAGTAGCCCGGGGATAAGCGGGAAGTGGACCGGGGAGCTGTTTTTT